Listed below are T cell receptor beta chains from one sample, sequenced in a study of human T cells and chemical hapten exposure. Each CDR3 protein is one row after TCRdb ran MiXCR on the 5' RACE reads. The table records fewer than 150,000 distinct CDR3 sequences, around a fifth of them present only once. These receptors all come from a human donor in good health. Each CDR3 is given with its conserved first and last residue. A D gene is named only where the DNA matches it firmly. Size tells how often a clone was seen (once, few, many) or the class of an expanded clone, and some rows leave it out.

D gene	clone size	J gene	V gene	CDR3 DNA	CDR3 protein
-	-	TRBJ1-4	TRBV4-1	TGCGCCAGCAGCCAGAGACTCCCGGGGGAGAAGGATGAAAAACTGTTTTTT	CASSQRLPGEKDEKLFF
-	-	TRBJ2-7	TRBV30	TGTGCCTGGGAAAGGGAGAACTACGAGCAGTACTTC	CAWERENYEQYF
-	once	TRBJ1-5	TRBV5-1	TGCGCCAGCAGCACTGGACAGCAAAATCAGCCCCAGCATTTT	CASSTGQQNQPQHF
-	-	TRBJ2-3	TRBV29-1	TGCAGCGTTCGAGGGGGCACAGATACGCAGTATTTT	CSVRGGTDTQYF
TRBD2	-	TRBJ2-7	TRBV14	TGTGCCAGCAGCCAATTTAGCGGGAGCTCCTACGAGCAGTACTTC	CASSQFSGSSYEQYF
TRBD1	-	TRBJ2-2	TRBV11-2	TGTGCCAGCAGCTTGAGGGGGACAGAGACTACCGGGGAGCTGTTTTTT	CASSLRGTETTGELFF
-	few	TRBJ2-1	TRBV7-3	TGTGCCAGCAGCTTGGGTCAGGTGGCCCAAGGGTATGAGCAGTTCTTC	CASSLGQVAQGYEQFF
-	few	TRBJ2-1	TRBV7-9	TGTGCCAGCAGCCCCCTCTACAATGAGCAGTTCTTC	CASSPLYNEQFF
-	-	TRBJ1-5	TRBV6-1	TGTGCCAGCACGGGGGGCAAACAGCCCCAGCATTTT	CASTGGKQPQHF
TRBD1	few	TRBJ1-1	TRBV2	TGTGCCAGCAGTGAGGTGACAGGGGCTGAAGCTTTCTTT	CASSEVTGAEAFF
TRBD1	few	TRBJ2-6	TRBV15	TGTGCCACCGCGACAGGGTCTGGGGCCAACGTCCTGACTTTC	CATATGSGANVLTF
-	few	TRBJ1-2	TRBV28	TGTGCCAGCAGTTTTTTTTTAGGGGGCTACACCTTC	CASSFFLGGYTF
-	few	TRBJ2-7	TRBV6-2/TRBV6-3	TGTGCCAGCATCGCCCTGGGACTTCCCTACGAGCAGTACTTC	CASIALGLPYEQYF
-	few	TRBJ2-7	TRBV19	TGTGCCAGTAGTATCGCCCCCGGGTCCTACGAGCAGTACTTC	CASSIAPGSYEQYF
-	few	TRBJ2-1	TRBV5-5	TGTGCCAGCAGCATGGGACCTCTCAATGAGCAGTTCTTC	CASSMGPLNEQFF
-	few	TRBJ2-2	TRBV14	TGTGCCAGCAGCCAAGAGGGCGGTAGCCCACAGTCCGGGGAGCTGTTTTTT	CASSQEGGSPQSGELFF
-	-	TRBJ1-1	TRBV28	TGTGCCAGCAGTTTATTGGGGGGGGCTGAAGCTTTCTTT	CASSLLGGAEAFF
-	few	TRBJ2-3	TRBV19	TGTGCCAGTAGGCAGGGCCCGACAGATACGCAGTATTTT	CASRQGPTDTQYF
-	-	TRBJ2-5	TRBV21-1	TGTGCCAGCAGCATAACCCCGGGGGGGAGTCCTACCCAGTACTTC	CASSITPGGSPTQYF
TRBD1	once	TRBJ1-3	TRBV20-1	TGCAGTGCTAGAGTTCCCCGGACAGGTCCCTCTGGAAACACCATATATTTT	CSARVPRTGPSGNTIYF
-	few	TRBJ2-1	TRBV5-1	TGCGCCAGCGGACCTAACAGGTACAATGAGCAGTTCTTC	CASGPNRYNEQFF
-	few	TRBJ1-1	TRBV30	TGTGCCTGGGACTGGCGGGGAAATGGTGAAGCTTTCTTT	CAWDWRGNGEAFF
TRBD1	-	TRBJ1-5	TRBV6-1	TGTGCCAGCAGTGACCGGGACAGGGGGATGAGGCCCCAGCATTTT	CASSDRDRGMRPQHF
-	-	TRBJ1-2	TRBV11-2	TGTGCCAGCAGCTCGTTATTGGGCCGCGGCTATGGCTACACCTTC	CASSSLLGRGYGYTF
TRBD1	few	TRBJ1-4	TRBV9	TGTGCCAGCAGCGTAGGGGGGACAGGCGTAAATGAAAAACTGTTTTTT	CASSVGGTGVNEKLFF
-	few	TRBJ1-4	TRBV25-1	TGTGCCAGCAGTCCGGGAATCAATGAAAAACTGTTTTTT	CASSPGINEKLFF
-	-	TRBJ1-5	TRBV19	TGTGCCAGTAGTTGGGATAGCAATCAGCCCCAGCATTTT	CASSWDSNQPQHF
TRBD2	few	TRBJ2-5	TRBV27	TGTGCCAGCAGTCGCTACGGACTAGCGGACCCGGAGACCCAGTACTTC	CASSRYGLADPETQYF
-	few	TRBJ2-1	TRBV10-2	TGCGCCAGCGCCCTCGTCCGTAGCAATGAGCAGTTCTTC	CASALVRSNEQFF
TRBD2	few	TRBJ2-3	TRBV10-3	TGTGCCATCAGTGAGGACGGGAGGGCCGCAGATACGCAGTATTTT	CAISEDGRAADTQYF
-	few	TRBJ2-3	TRBV28	TGTGCCAGCAGTTTAGCTGCGGTCGGAGACACAGATACGCAGTATTTT	CASSLAAVGDTDTQYF
TRBD1	-	TRBJ1-1	TRBV29-1	TGCAGCGCTTCGTTACAGAGGGACAGTGAAGCTTTCTTT	CSASLQRDSEAFF
-	few	TRBJ2-7	TRBV11-2	TGTGCCAGCGGGGCAGGACCCTCCTACGAGCAGTACTTC	CASGAGPSYEQYF
TRBD2	-	TRBJ2-1	TRBV20-1	TGCAGTGCTAGTTTAACCGGGACTATTTTCTACAATGAGCAGTTCTTC	CSASLTGTIFYNEQFF
-	-	TRBJ2-1	TRBV28	TGTGCCAGAAGTTTATTAGGGGGTAATGAGCAGTTCTTC	CARSLLGGNEQFF
TRBD2	-	TRBJ2-3	TRBV10-1	TGCGCCAGCAGTGAGAAGGCTAGCGGACCAGATACGCAGTATTTT	CASSEKASGPDTQYF
-	-	TRBJ1-1	TRBV12-3/TRBV12-4	TGTGCCAGCAGCCCCCAGGTTAGGGAAGCTTTCTTT	CASSPQVREAFF
TRBD1	-	TRBJ2-7	TRBV6-5	TGTGCCAGCAGTCCCGGACAGGGTTTTAGCTACGAGCAGTACTTC	CASSPGQGFSYEQYF
-	-	TRBJ1-5	TRBV24-1	TGTGCCACCAGTGATTCTACACTCCGGGACGGCCATCAGCCCCAGCATTTT	CATSDSTLRDGHQPQHF
-	-	TRBJ2-7	TRBV20-1	TGCAGTGCTAAGGAGACGGCTGTCAGCTCCTACGAGCAGTACTTC	CSAKETAVSSYEQYF
-	once	TRBJ1-1	TRBV29-1	TGCAGCGTTGGTAGCCCGCAGGGGATGAACACTGAAGCTTTCTTT	CSVGSPQGMNTEAFF
TRBD2	few	TRBJ2-1	TRBV28	TGTGCCTGTAAGCCCCCCCGGGGGGTTTACAATGAGCAGTTCTTC	CACKPPRGVYNEQFF
-	-	TRBJ2-3	TRBV7-2	TGTGCCAGCAGCCCGGGGGCCTTTACGGATACGCAGTATTTT	CASSPGAFTDTQYF
-	many	TRBJ1-1	TRBV20-1	TGCAGTGTCCTACGGGGGGCCGGGGCTGGAGCTTTCTTT	CSVLRGAGAGAFF
-	few	TRBJ1-5	TRBV23-1	TGCGCCAGCAAAGATCAGCCCCAGCATTTT	CASKDQPQHF
TRBD2	few	TRBJ2-5	TRBV29-1	TGCAGCGTTGAAGAATTCTGGCGGGGGAGTTCCGTGTCCCAGTACTTC	CSVEEFWRGSSVSQYF
TRBD1	-	TRBJ2-7	TRBV12-3/TRBV12-4	TGTGCCAGCAGTCTACCCGGGACAGGGGCCTACGAGCAGTACTTC	CASSLPGTGAYEQYF
TRBD2	few	TRBJ2-3	TRBV20-1	TGCAGTGCCCCGACTTCACTAGCGACGAGAACAGATACGCAGTATTTT	CSAPTSLATRTDTQYF